Listed below are T cell receptor beta chains from one sample, sequenced in a study of cytomegalovirus exposure and HLA in healthy donors. Generated by immunoSEQ multiplex PCR, the TCRdb table keeps only in-frame clones and is missing some. This sample has approximately 150,000 clones, with around nine tenths found just once. The sample taken for sequencing was PBMCs. All receptors derive from a woman aged 30 to 39 in good health and CMV-seronegative. Each CDR3 is given with its conserved first and last residue. Fields, in order: D gene, J gene, V gene, CDR3 protein. D genes are given only for firm matches.

>NA|TRBJ1-1|TRBV19
CASSMVVNTEAFF
>NA|TRBJ2-6|TRBV6-1
CASSEVTGVGANVLTF
>TRBD1|TRBJ1-1|TRBV9
CASSEQGLGGYEAFF
>NA|TRBJ2-1|TRBV5-1
CASSSTRDFVYNEQFF
>TRBD1|TRBJ2-7|TRBV27
CASSIIRDRGSYEQYF
>NA|TRBJ2-7|TRBV7-9
CASSLWEGGSYEQYF
>TRBD2|TRBJ2-3|TRBV5-1
CASSFSGGSDTQYF
>TRBD2|TRBJ2-3|TRBV4-1
CASSQVFAGGSPTDTQYF
>TRBD1|TRBJ1-2|TRBV12-5
CASGPQRQGKHYGYTF
>NA|TRBJ2-1|TRBV15
CATSTSMIHYNEQFF
>NA|TRBJ1-5|TRBV6-1
CASSEEGLPGVAQHF
>TRBD1|TRBJ1-1|TRBV6-5
CASSPGQGLTEAFF
>TRBD1|TRBJ1-4|TRBV15
CATSKQGKGAEKLFF
>NA|TRBJ2-1|TRBV5-1
CASPRLSRFNNEQFF
>NA|TRBJ2-1|TRBV4-1
CASSQDQRGSTYNEQFF
>NA|TRBJ2-7|TRBV5-1
CASSSNYEQYF
>NA|TRBJ1-5|TRBV10-1
CASSEGVVEPQHF
>NA|TRBJ1-2|TRBV6-5
CASSYGGSLGYGYTF
>NA|TRBJ1-3|TRBV29-1
CSVQSYSGNTIYF
>NA|TRBJ2-5|TRBV5-1
CASSLSLAGTQETQYF
>NA|TRBJ1-5|TRBV6-6
CASSRGGFNQPQHF
>TRBD1|TRBJ2-1|TRBV5-8
CASSSEGQGVNEQFF
>TRBD1|TRBJ1-1|TRBV19
CASSHWTGVMNTEAFF
>NA|TRBJ1-2|TRBV29-1
CSVEDPRVYGGYTF
>TRBD1|TRBJ1-4|TRBV2
CASSEAQGAPGEKLFF
>NA|TRBJ1-2|TRBV15
CATSRAWRQEGDYGYTF
>NA|TRBJ2-1|TRBV19
CASLGGGSYNEQFF
>NA|TRBJ2-3|TRBV5-1
CASSLARHLVGHTDTQYF
>NA|TRBJ2-4|TRBV9
CASSVVVVVDQGNVAKNIQYF
>NA|TRBJ2-3|TRBV19
CASRGPMDTQYF
>TRBD2|TRBJ2-6|TRBV9
CASTSGGTGANVLTF
>TRBD2|TRBJ2-1|TRBV7-9
CASSSTSGADREYEFF
>NA|TRBJ1-2|TRBV7-9
CASSLGGYGYTF
>NA|TRBJ1-2|TRBV6-1
CASRVTGANYGYTF
>TRBD1|TRBJ2-2|TRBV19
CASSQHAGTGNTGELFF
>TRBD1|TRBJ2-7|TRBV27
CGGRGRYEQYF
>TRBD2|TRBJ2-1|TRBV5-1
CATRGGGDHNEQFF
>TRBD1|TRBJ1-5|TRBV15
CATWGGTGGGQPQHF
>NA|TRBJ2-3|TRBV2
CASSDRGAGGTDTQYF